This is a list of T cell receptor beta chains from one sample in a study of T-cell reconstitution after alpha-beta-depleted transplantation in children. TCRdb recomputed calls from the PCR reads with MiXCR, one row per CDR3 protein. The sample consists of around 300,000 distinct CDR3 sequences, about 9.9% of them appearing once. Sample: peripheral blood, taken 180 days after TCRalphabeta/CD19-depleted stem cell transplant. These receptors all come from a male patient between 2 and 10 years old who had a stem cell transplant for chronic granulomatous disease, so the T cells may come from the graft donor. Each CDR3 is given with its conserved first and last residue. The D gene is left open where the match is weak. The size of a clone is reported for some rows only, either as once, few or many, or as a class for expanded clones.

clone size	D gene	V gene	J gene	CDR3 protein	CDR3 DNA
-	TRBD2	TRBV7-8	TRBJ2-1	CASNRIRLAGADEQFF	TGTGCCAGCAACCGAATTCGACTAGCGGGAGCTGATGAGCAGTTCTTC
many	-	TRBV19	TRBJ1-5	CASSPHGGNQPQHF	TGTGCCAGTAGTCCCCACGGGGGGAATCAGCCCCAGCATTTT
many	TRBD1	TRBV20-1	TRBJ2-4	CSASRQGVLAKNIQYF	TGCAGTGCTAGTCGACAGGGGGTCCTAGCCAAAAACATTCAGTACTTC
many	-	TRBV20-1	TRBJ2-3	CSGLVSDTQYF	TGCAGCGGTCTCGTATCGGATACGCAGTATTTT
many	-	TRBV5-1	TRBJ2-3	CASSWRLSTDTQYF	TGCGCCAGCAGCTGGCGCCTCAGCACAGATACGCAGTATTTT
many	-	TRBV11-2	TRBJ1-1	CASRGWSEAFF	TGTGCCAGCCGGGGGTGGAGTGAAGCTTTCTTT
many	-	TRBV29-1	TRBJ2-5	CSFSFQGETQYF	TGCAGCTTCTCCTTCCAGGGGGAGACCCAGTACTTC
few	-	TRBV19	TRBJ1-1	CASSPPGVMNTEAFF	TGTGCCAGTAGTCCCCCCGGGGTAATGAACACTGAAGCTTTCTTT
many	-	TRBV5-1	TRBJ2-4	CASSFPDGNIQYF	TGCGCCAGCAGCTTCCCTGACGGAAACATTCAGTACTTC
few	-	TRBV14	TRBJ1-6	CASSQRGQKDSPLHF	TGTGCCAGCAGCCAACGGGGGCAGAAAGACTCACCCCTCCACTTT
many	TRBD1	TRBV6-2/TRBV6-3	TRBJ1-6	CASSYGTGVGNSPLHF	TGTGCCAGCAGTTACGGGACAGGGGTAGGTAATTCACCCCTCCACTTT
many	TRBD1	TRBV7-2	TRBJ2-3	CASSPSGGTQYF	TGTGCCAGCAGCCCTTCAGGGGGTACGCAGTATTTT
many	-	TRBV9	TRBJ1-2	CASSVVAGPRGYGYTF	TGTGCCAGCAGCGTAGTAGCCGGGCCCCGAGGATATGGCTACACCTTC
many	TRBD2	TRBV20-1	TRBJ2-7	CRGTSGNEQYF	TGCAGGGGGACTAGCGGCAACGAGCAGTACTTC
many	-	TRBV29-1	TRBJ2-5	CSTKGDQETQYF	TGCAGCACCAAGGGGGATCAAGAGACCCAGTACTTC
few	TRBD1	TRBV30	TRBJ2-2	CAWSRGQNTGELFF	TGTGCCTGGAGTAGGGGACAGAATACCGGGGAGCTGTTTTTT
many	TRBD1	TRBV7-9	TRBJ2-7	CASSTTGASSYEQYF	TGTGCCAGCAGCACGACAGGGGCGAGCTCCTACGAGCAGTACTTC
many	-	TRBV3-1	TRBJ2-5	CASSQGQAPQETQYF	TGTGCCAGCAGCCAAGGACAGGCCCCCCAAGAGACCCAGTACTTC
many	-	TRBV5-1	TRBJ2-3	CASSLDGGVDTQYF	TGCGCCAGCAGCTTGGACGGGGGCGTAGATACGCAGTATTTT
many	TRBD1	TRBV11-1	TRBJ2-1	CASSSGTGTDEQFF	TGTGCCAGCAGCTCGGGGACAGGGACCGATGAGCAGTTCTTC
few	-	TRBV15	TRBJ2-6	CATSREAPMPSGANVLTF	TGTGCCACCAGCAGAGAGGCCCCCATGCCCTCTGGGGCCAACGTCCTGACTTTC
many	TRBD1	TRBV10-3	TRBJ2-5	CAISRTGGGQETQYF	TGTGCCATCAGCAGGACAGGGGGCGGTCAAGAGACCCAGTACTTC